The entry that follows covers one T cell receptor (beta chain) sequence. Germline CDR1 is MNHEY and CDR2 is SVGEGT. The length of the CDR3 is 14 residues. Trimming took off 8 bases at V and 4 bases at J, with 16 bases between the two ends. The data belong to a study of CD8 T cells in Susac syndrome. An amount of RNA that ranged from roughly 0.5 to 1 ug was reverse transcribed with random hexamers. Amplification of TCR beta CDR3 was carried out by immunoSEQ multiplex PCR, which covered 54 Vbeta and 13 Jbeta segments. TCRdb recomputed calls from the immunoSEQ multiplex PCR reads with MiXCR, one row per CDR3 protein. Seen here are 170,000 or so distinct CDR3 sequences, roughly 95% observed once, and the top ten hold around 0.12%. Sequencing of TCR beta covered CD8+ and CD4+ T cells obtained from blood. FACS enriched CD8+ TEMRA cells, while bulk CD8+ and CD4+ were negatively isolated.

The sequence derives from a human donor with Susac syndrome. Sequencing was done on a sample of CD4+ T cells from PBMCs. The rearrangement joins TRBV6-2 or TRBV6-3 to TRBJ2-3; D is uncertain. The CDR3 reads CASAGPPLPDTQYF. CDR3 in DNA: TGTGCCAGCGCAGGACCGCCGTTACCAGATACGCAGTATTTT.